The subject of this entry is one T cell receptor beta chain. Its antigen is unknown. This sample was included in a study of blood T cells in healthy people across ages. Looked up from germline, CDR1 is LNHNV and CDR2 is YYDKDF (reference sequence). V dropped 5 bases and J dropped 3; count of bases not matched to a gene: 11. The CDR3 loop spans 16 amino acids. Findings and limits, study-wide: More naive CD4+ cells and higher diversity marked long-lived donors relative to aged donors. With age, beta diversity per million T cells declined roughly linearly, significantly by about 37. Unsorted PBMCs ruled out conclusive naive versus antigen-experienced comparison.

Through a sample-barcoded 5' primer and a J-beta primer mix, a second PCR was run for roughly 7 to 11 cycles. A template-switch adaptor that had 12 random nucleotides put a tag on each cDNA molecule. MiXCR, applied by TCRdb to the 5' RACE reads, yields one record per CDR3 protein. The sample includes 550,000 to 750,000 distinct CDR3 sequences, roughly 20% of them seen just once. This chain joins TRBV15 and TRBJ1-1, with 8 bases fitting TRBD1. Sequencing was done on a sample of blood. The TCR originated in a man aged 65 to 79 in good health. The CDR3 DNA is TGTGCCACCAGCGGACAGGGCTATGTATCGGACACTGAAGCTTTCTTT. Protein product: CATSGQGYVSDTEAFF.